A single sample is the source of the 23 T cell receptor beta chains below, sequenced in a study of T cells in Graves' hyperthyroidism and ophthalmopathy. Amplification targeted TCR beta CDR3 regions from RNA transcripts. HTBI primers were the set used in a first-round RT-PCR of the TCR CDR3. TCRdb itself ran the multiplex PCR reads through MiXCR, one entry per CDR3 protein. The sample lists around 400,000 distinct CDR3 sequences; more than 20% were seen once. The sample comprised blood. Receptors were obtained from a man over 45 with Graves' hyperthyroidism.

This clonotype has only a few counts. V and J are TRBV5-1 and TRBJ2-1; D is unresolved. The V gene's germline CDR1 is SGHRS and CDR2 YFSETQ. The CDR3 extends over 15 amino acids. The ends were cut back, 4 bases at V and 0 bases at J, with 11 bases in the middle. CDR3 bases: TGCGCCAGCAGCATTACTCCGAGCTCCTACAATGAGCAGTTCTTC. This sequence encodes CASSITPSSYNEQFF.

The chain employs TRBV7-3 and TRBJ2-1; TRBD1 agrees at 8 bases. Germline-derived CDR1 and CDR2 are SGHTA and FQGTGA. The J segment lost 3 bases and the V segment lost 5 bases, leaving 6 bases of the junction unmatched. The CDR3 sequence is 15 residues long. In nucleotides, the CDR3 is TGTGCCAGCAGCCGTCCCGGGACAGGCTACAATGAGCAGTTCTTC. Translation: CASSRPGTGYNEQFF.

The V gene is TRBV6-1, the J gene TRBJ1-2; TRBD1 might be the D (6 bases). Germline V lookup: CDR1 MNHNS, CDR2 SASEGT. CDR3 length: 14 residues. The ends were cut back, 6 bases at V and 6 bases at J, with 17 bases in the middle. CDR3 nucleotide sequence: TGTGCCAGCAGCCAAAACACCGGGACAAATGGCTACACCTTC. Translating gives CASSQNTGTNGYTF.

This clonotype showed up just a few times. The chain joins TRBV6-1 to TRBJ2-7; 9 bases line up with TRBD1. The CDR3 has 15 residues. V was clipped by 3 bases and J by 4 bases; unmatched bases: 7. Germline V CDR1 and CDR2: MNHNS, SASEGT. CDR3 region: CASSDMDRGFYEQYF. DNA of the CDR3: TGTGCCAGCAGTGATATGGACAGGGGATTTTACGAGCAGTACTTC.

This rearrangement joins TRBV10-3 to TRBJ2-6; 10 bases match TRBD1. J gave up 4 bases and V 6 bases, and 9 bases lay outside the gene matches. CDR1 and CDR2 from the germline V gene are ENHRY and SYGVKD. The CDR3 has 17 residues. The CDR3 sequence is CAIRGTGTGDGANVLTF. The CDR3, as DNA: TGTGCCATCAGAGGGACCGGGACAGGGGACGGGGCCAACGTCCTGACTTTC.

This clonotype was found many times. The chain couples TRBV7-2 to TRBJ2-1; D might be TRBD2 (6 bases). The V gene lost 5 bases and the J gene lost 3 bases, with 14 bases spanning the gap. Per the germline V gene, CDR1 is SGHTA and CDR2 is FQGNSA. The CDR3 runs to 15 residues. DNA of the CDR3: TGTGCCAGCAGCCTAGAAGGGCGGGACTACAATGAGCAGTTCTTC. Protein product: CASSLEGRDYNEQFF. The variable domain in full, completed from reference TRBV7-2 and TRBJ2-1, reads GAGVSQSPSNKVTEKGKDVELRCDPISGHTALYWYRQSLGQGLEFLIYFQGNSAPDKSGLPSDRFSAERTGGSVSTLTIQRTQQEDSAVYLCASSLEGRDYNEQFFGPGTRLTVL.

This clonotype was seen only a few times. The rearrangement links TRBV6-2 or TRBV6-3 to TRBJ2-1; 8 positions match TRBD2. The CDR3 spans 17 residues. Germline CDR1 reads MNHEY; CDR2 reads SVGEGT. With V trimmed by 0 bases and J by 4 bases, 8 bases remained unmatched. DNA for the CDR3: TGTGCCAGCAGTTACTCCCAGCGGGAGCCGATTTACAATGAGCAGTTCTTC. This codes for CASSYSQREPIYNEQFF.

This clonotype was found a few times. This rearrangement joins TRBV20-1 to TRBJ2-5; 9 bases are shared with TRBD2. The ends lost 3 bases at V and 4 bases at J; junction bases unmatched: 0. The CDR3 runs to 12 residues. From germline, CDR1 is DFQATT and CDR2 SNEGSKA (reference sequence). CDR3 residues: CSARREGETQYF. The CDR3 DNA sequence: TGCAGTGCTAGGCGGGAGGGAGAGACCCAGTACTTC.

This clonotype was counted many times. This chain connects TRBV20-1 to TRBJ2-7, with a weak D call TRBD2 (7 bases). V lost 6 bases and J 6 bases, leaving 18 bases between the germline ends. Germline V gives CDR1 DFQATT, CDR2 SNEGSKA (reference sequence). The CDR3 consists of 13 residues. CDR3 DNA: TGCAGTGCAGAGGGCGGGGGCGTGGTCGAGCAGTACTTC. Residues: CSAEGGGVVEQYF.

This clonotype has more than one count but fewer than ten. The genes are TRBV29-1 and TRBJ2-3; D possibly corresponds to TRBD1 (5 bases). CDR1 and CDR2 from the germline V gene are SQVTM and ANQGSEA. The CDR3 runs 14 residues. V was clipped by 6 bases and J by 2 bases, with 15 bases between them. The CDR3 DNA is TGCAGCGTCCCAATAGAAGGGGTCACAGATACGCAGTATTTT. Its protein is CSVPIEGVTDTQYF.

In this sample, this clonotype turned up a few times. The gene calls are TRBV12-3 or TRBV12-4 and TRBJ1-1; D is undetermined. V lost 3 bases to trimming and J lost 12 bases, with 14 bases between them. This CDR3 is 12 amino acids long. In DNA form, the CDR3 reads TGTGCCAGCAGTTTCAGTCCCGCAGGAACTTTCTTT. Amino acids: CASSFSPAGTFF.

This clonotype was seen a handful of times. This chain connects TRBV29-1 to TRBJ1-1; the match to TRBD1 covers 12 bases. The V gene end was trimmed by 7 bases and the J gene end by 1 base; junction bases not matched to a gene: 10. CDR3 length: 16 residues. Germline V gene data show CDR1 as SQVTM and CDR2 as ANQGSEA. This CDR3 reads CSASGDRGRRNTEAFF. In DNA form, the CDR3 reads TGCAGCGCCTCCGGGGACAGGGGGCGACGGAACACTGAAGCTTTCTTT.

The chain is built from TRBV14 and TRBJ2-1, with D unclear. Trimming took 1 base from V and 4 from J, leaving 11 bases between them. The CDR3 has 15 residues. Per the germline V gene, CDR1 is SGHDN and CDR2 is FVKESK. Written as DNA, the CDR3 is TGTGCCAGCAGCCAAGGCCTCCTTCCTTACAATGAGCAGTTCTTC. Translation: CASSQGLLPYNEQFF.

This clonotype occurred many times. The chain carries TRBV11-2 and TRBJ2-1; D unresolved. Germline V CDR1 and CDR2: SGHAT, FQNNGV. The CDR3 is made up of 15 amino acids. The V end lost 0 bases, the J end lost 10 bases, and 16 bases lay between the germline ends. The CDR3 bases are TGTGCCAGCAGCTTAGATAATTTTGTTGCTCGGGAGCAGTTCTTC. Encoded protein: CASSLDNFVAREQFF.

The table lists this clonotype with many counts. The chain couples TRBV11-2 to TRBJ2-3, with 14 bases aligning to TRBD2. The CDR3 contains 17 residues. The V gene's germline CDR1 is SGHAT and CDR2 FQNNGV. The V segment lost 5 bases and the J segment 3 bases; nucleotides outside the gene matches: 7. CDR3 amino acids: CASSRRGTSGSTDTQYF. Here the CDR3 DNA reads TGTGCCAGCAGCCGAAGGGGGACTAGCGGGAGTACAGATACGCAGTATTTT.

The CDR3 DNA sequence: TGCGCCAGCAGCTTGGAGGGCAGCCAAGAGACCCAGTACTTC. Its protein product is CASSLEGSQETQYF. The chain is built from TRBV5-1 and TRBJ2-5; D is undetermined. Per germline, CDR1 SGHRS and CDR2 YFSETQ. The V gene lost 0 bases and the J gene lost 1 base, with 7 bases spanning the gap. The CDR3 is 14 amino acids.

A note on this clonotype: A much larger clone sits a single nucleotide away, making a read error possible. CDR3 sequence (DNA): TGTGCCAGCAGCTATAGCGGGAAGGCCTACGAGCAGTACTTC. Its translation: CASSYSGKAYEQYF. The chain is built from TRBV7-2 and TRBJ2-7; 8 bases map to TRBD2. The germline V gene encodes CDR1 SGHTA and CDR2 FQGNSA. J lost 2 bases, V lost 4 bases, and 4 bases had no gene match. The CDR3 sequence is 14 residues long.

The sample holds many counts of this clonotype. The J gene is TRBJ2-5, the V gene TRBV12-3 or TRBV12-4; no reliable D call. The ends were cut back, 3 bases at V and 5 bases at J, with 4 bases in the middle. The CDR3 covers 11 residues. The chain's CDR3 is CASSFSETQYF. The CDR3 nucleotides are TGTGCCAGCAGTTTTTCCGAGACCCAGTACTTC.

This clonotype came up a few times. The J gene is TRBJ2-5, the V gene TRBV12-3 or TRBV12-4; 10 positions match TRBD2. The CDR3 runs to 15 residues. V shed 5 bases, J shed 9 bases, and the junction held 12 bases outside the gene matches. CDR3 in DNA: TGTGCCAGCAGTCCCGGGACTAGCGCTGTCGGGTCCCAGTACTTC. This encodes CASSPGTSAVGSQYF.

This clonotype was observed a handful of times. The V gene is TRBV14, the J gene TRBJ2-3, with TRBD2 matching over 14 bases. This CDR3 spans 16 amino acids. CDR1 is SGHDN and CDR2 is FVKESK in the germline V gene. The V segment lost 3 bases and the J segment 4 bases; nucleotides outside the gene matches: 3. CDR3 sequence: CASSQTSGRGADTQYF. The CDR3 coding sequence is TGTGCCAGCAGCCAGACTAGCGGGAGGGGCGCAGATACGCAGTATTTT.

V is TRBV27 and J is TRBJ2-5; possible D gene TRBD2, 6 bases. V was pared by 5 bases and J by 3 bases, with 19 bases between. The length of the CDR3 is 16 residues. From germline, CDR1 is MNHEY and CDR2 SMNVEV (reference sequence). CDR3 amino acids: CASSISWFGGEETQYF. CDR3 nucleotide sequence: TGTGCCAGCAGTATTTCGTGGTTCGGGGGAGAAGAGACCCAGTACTTC.

The V and J genes are TRBV19 and TRBJ2-1; TRBD1 might be the D (6 bases). From germline, CDR1 is LNHDA and CDR2 SQIVND (reference sequence). V lost 4 bases to trimming and J lost 2 bases, with 9 bases between them. This CDR3 is 14 amino acids long. The CDR3 protein is CASSRDRPYNEQFF. CDR3 DNA sequence: TGTGCCAGTAGTAGAGACAGGCCCTACAATGAGCAGTTCTTC. The full variable domain, with the rest looked up from reference TRBV19 and TRBJ2-1, is DGGITQSPKYLFRKEGQNVTLSCEQNLNHDAMYWYRQDPGQGLRLIYYSQIVNDFQKGDIAEGYSVSREKKESFPLTVTSAQKNPTAFYLCASSRDRPYNEQFFGPGTRLTVL.

This chain joins TRBV19 and TRBJ2-7, with 11 bases fitting TRBD2. Germline CDR1 is LNHDA and CDR2 is SQIVND (reference sequence). J lost 0 bases, V lost 5 bases, and 6 bases had no gene match. This CDR3 comprises 16 residues. CDR3 in amino acids: CASSPGTSGFSYEQYF. Written as DNA, the CDR3 is TGTGCCAGTAGTCCAGGGACTAGCGGATTCTCCTACGAGCAGTACTTC.